Listed below are T cell receptor beta chains from one sample, sequenced in a study of blood T cell repertoires in COVID-19. The data were produced by immunoSEQ multiplex PCR, yet TCRdb's version contains in-frame clones alone and is incomplete. This table has 45,000 to 70,000 clones, around 82% appearing once. Sequencing input: peripheral blood. Receptor source: a man in his 60s with acute or convalescent COVID-19. The CDR3 runs from the conserved cysteine through the conserved F or W. D genes are given only for firm matches. Not all rows give a size; the values are once, few, many and, for expanded clones, a class.

V	size	J	D	CDR3	DNA
TRBV18	NA	TRBJ2-1	NA	CASSPASTDEQFF	TGTGCCAGCTCACCAGCTAGCACCGATGAGCAGTTCTTC
TRBV3-1/TRBV3-2	NA	TRBJ1-1	NA	CASRGSGARTEAFF	TGTGCCAGCAGGGGATCAGGGGCACGCACTGAAGCTTTCTTT
TRBV5-8	NA	TRBJ2-3	TRBD2	CASSLGLAGGSDTQYF	TGTGCCAGCAGCTTGGGACTAGCGGGGGGCTCAGATACGCAGTATTTT
TRBV2	NA	TRBJ1-5	NA	CASRLRENRNQPQHF	TGTGCCAGCAGACTACGGGAGAACCGCAATCAGCCCCAGCATTTT
TRBV30	NA	TRBJ1-4	NA	CAWSLGANEKLFF	TGTGCCTGGAGTTTGGGGGCAAATGAAAAACTGTTTTTT
TRBV3-1/TRBV3-2	NA	TRBJ2-5	TRBD2	CASSLPGGLGTQYF	TGTGCCAGCAGCCTACCGGGGGGGCTGGGGACCCAGTACTTC
TRBV11-1	once	TRBJ2-1	TRBD2	CASSGGLAGYNEQFF	TGTGCCAGCAGCGGCGGACTAGCGGGGTACAATGAGCAGTTCTTC
TRBV7-3	NA	TRBJ2-3	NA	CASTPSGPTDTQYF	TGTGCCAGCACCCCCTCAGGGCCCACAGATACGCAGTATTTT
TRBV11-2	NA	TRBJ2-3	TRBD1	CASSPRTGEDTDTQYF	TGTGCCAGCAGCCCCAGGACAGGGGAGGACACAGATACGCAGTATTTT
TRBV3-1/TRBV3-2	NA	TRBJ2-5	TRBD1	CASSLRDRVVEETQYF	TGTGCCAGCAGCCTCCGGGACAGGGTCGTTGAAGAGACCCAGTACTTC